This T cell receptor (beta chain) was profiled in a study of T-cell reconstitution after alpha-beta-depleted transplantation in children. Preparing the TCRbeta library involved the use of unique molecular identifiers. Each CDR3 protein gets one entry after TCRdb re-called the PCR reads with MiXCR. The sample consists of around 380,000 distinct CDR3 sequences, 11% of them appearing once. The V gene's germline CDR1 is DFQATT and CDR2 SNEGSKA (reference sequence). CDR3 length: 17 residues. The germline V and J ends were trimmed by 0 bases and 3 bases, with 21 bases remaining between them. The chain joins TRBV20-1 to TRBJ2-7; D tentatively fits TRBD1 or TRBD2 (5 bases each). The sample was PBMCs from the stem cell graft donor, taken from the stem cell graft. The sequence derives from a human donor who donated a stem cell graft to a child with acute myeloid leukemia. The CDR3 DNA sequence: TGCAGTGCTAGAGAGGGGGAGAGAGGGTTCAAGCTCTACGAGCAGTACTTC. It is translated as CSAREGERGFKLYEQYF.